The present T cell receptor beta chain was sequenced within a study of vaccination effects on CD4 cells after COVID-19. Remarks on this clone: Its antigen is currently unknown.

Sequencing was preceded by expansion of antigen-specific CD4+ T cells with viral peptide pools in the ViraFEST assay. Having been cultured for 10 days, the cells underwent CD4+ T cell isolation. Subjects were given two BNT162b2 or mRNA-1273 vaccine doses. The V end lost 6 bases, the J end lost 1 base, and 15 bases lay between the germline ends. Germline V CDR1 and CDR2: SGHAT, FQNNGV. CDR3 length: 15 residues. Produced via immunoSEQ multiplex PCR; TCRdb's table is partial and in-frame only. The sample records roughly 70,000 clones, roughly 81% being singletons. The sequencing used CD4+ T cells from PBMCs cultured with HCoV-229E spike peptides, collected after COVID-19 vaccination. The receptor was isolated from a human donor who received a COVID-19 vaccine. V gene TRBV11-2 combines with J gene TRBJ1-2, with a possible D match to TRBD1 (6 bases). CDR3 nucleotides: TGTGCCAGCAGGGAGAGGGACATACTTAACTATGGCTACACCTTC. It translates to CASRERDILNYGYTF.